These 25 T cell receptor beta chains were sequenced from one sample in a study of cytomegalovirus exposure and HLA in healthy donors. The PCR was carried out with 60 Vbeta primers and 13 Jbeta primers. Profiled with immunoSEQ multiplex PCR; TCRdb holds only in-frame clones, not every one. The sample carries approximately 87,000 clones, around four fifths recorded once. The sequenced sample was PBMCs. These receptors all stem from a woman younger than 35 in good health and CMV-seropositive.

The chain joins TRBV15 to TRBJ1-1, with D maybe TRBD1 (5 bases). V was cut by 2 bases and J by 1 base, with 11 bases left in between. From germline, CDR1 is LNHNV and CDR2 YYDKDF (reference sequence). The CDR3 has 15 residues. The CDR3 DNA follows: TGTGCCACCAGCAGAAGGGGTGCCCCGAACACTGAAGCTTTCTTT. Translating gives CATSRRGAPNTEAFF.

The V and J genes are TRBV5-8 and TRBJ1-5; 8 bases are a match to TRBD1. The CDR3 covers 15 residues. In germline, CDR1 is SGHTS, CDR2 YDEGEE. The V segment lost 4 bases and the J segment 0 bases; nucleotides outside the gene matches: 3. CDR3 bases: TGTGCCAGCAGCCTAGGACAGGGTAGCAATCAGCCCCAGCATTTT. This sequence encodes CASSLGQGSNQPQHF.

This rearrangement joins TRBV7-3 to TRBJ2-3; 8 positions match TRBD2. Germline V gene sequence: CDR1 SGHTA, CDR2 FQGTGA. This CDR3 has 16 amino acids. The J segment lost 3 bases and the V segment lost 2 bases, leaving 7 bases of the junction unmatched. The CDR3 DNA follows: TGTGCCAGCAGCTTAGGAACTAGCGGAGTAACAGATACGCAGTATTTT. This codes for CASSLGTSGVTDTQYF.

The chain links TRBV10-2 to TRBJ2-7, with no clear D. Deletions cut 8 bases from V and 2 bases from J, with 16 bases between. This CDR3 comprises 14 residues. Germline CDR1 and CDR2: WSHSY and SAAADI. CDR3 protein: CASALGASTYEQYF. The CDR3 region has the DNA TGCGCCAGCGCCTTGGGCGCCAGTACCTACGAGCAGTACTTC.

The V call is TRBV7-6, the J call TRBJ2-7; 8 nucleotides agree with TRBD2. Trimming cost V 2 bases and J 2 bases; bases outside gene matches: 17. Germline assignment: CDR1 SGHVS and CDR2 FNYEAQ. This CDR3 is built from 19 residues. The CDR3 is CASSLLLGRATRGAYEQYF. The CDR3 DNA sequence: TGTGCCAGCAGCTTATTGCTCGGGAGGGCCACTCGCGGTGCCTACGAGCAGTACTTC.

The chain links TRBV1 to TRBJ2-3; TRBD1, the D gene given by the table, was not confirmed from the DNA. TRBV1 is tagged as a pseudogene. CDR3 length: 12 residues. This CDR3 is CTSSPNTDTQYF. CDR3 bases: TGCACCAGCAGCCCAAACACAGATACGCAGTATTTT.

The V call is TRBV14, the J call TRBJ1-6; no firm D call. In germline, CDR1 is SGHDN, CDR2 FVKESK. The CDR3 covers 12 residues. V gave up 4 bases and J gave up 7 bases, with 5 bases separating them. CDR3 nucleotides: TGTGCCAGCAGCCTGCGAAATTCACCCCTCCACTTT. Amino acid sequence: CASSLRNSPLHF.

The chain joins TRBV25-1 to TRBJ2-1; 9 nucleotides align to TRBD1. The CDR3 loop spans 12 amino acids. J lost 10 bases, V lost 7 bases, and 5 bases had no gene match. Looked up from germline, CDR1 is MGHDK and CDR2 is SYGVNS. CDR3 sequence: CASTQGAQEQFF. Here the CDR3 DNA reads TGTGCCAGCACACAGGGGGCACAGGAGCAGTTCTTC.

The chain joins TRBV5-1 to TRBJ2-2; a possible D gene is TRBD1 (6 bases). Germline values: CDR1 SGHRS, CDR2 YFSETQ. V was cut by 0 bases and J by 5 bases, with 17 bases left in between. CDR3 length: 17 amino acids. DNA for the CDR3: TGCGCCAGCAGCTTGGAGGACAGACTAACGGGAACCGGGGAGCTGTTTTTT. Protein: CASSLEDRLTGTGELFF.

This clone was counted once. V and J are TRBV5-1 and TRBJ1-4; a weak D match, TRBD1 (5 bases). V gave up 2 bases and J gave up 6 bases, with 11 bases separating them. Germline CDR1 SGHRS, CDR2 YFSETQ. The CDR3 has 14 amino acids. CDR3 sequence (DNA): TGCGCCAGCAGCTTAGGAGGAGGGGATGAAAAACTGTTTTTT. As protein: CASSLGGGDEKLFF.

On this clone itself: This sample also contains other DNA sequences that code for the same CDR3. The chain uses TRBV25-1 and TRBJ2-1; TRBD2 agrees at 9 bases. Germline V gene lookup returns CDR1 MGHDK and CDR2 SYGVNS. V shed 8 bases and J 8 bases; nucleotides not matched to a gene: 13. The CDR3 runs to 15 residues. In DNA, the CDR3 is TGTGCCAGCTGCCGGCGGGCTAGCGGGGATGATGAGCAGTTCTTC. This sequence encodes CASCRRASGDDEQFF.

The chain uses TRBV29-1 and TRBJ2-3, with D unresolved. V lost 5 bases and J 2 bases, leaving 11 bases between the germline ends. Germline V gene sequence: CDR1 SQVTM, CDR2 ANQGSEA. The CDR3 consists of 13 residues. The CDR3 loop is CSVYAVFTDTQYF. The CDR3 bases are TGCAGCGTTTATGCGGTATTCACAGATACGCAGTATTTT.

The rearrangement links TRBV6-1 to TRBJ1-3; TRBD1 might be the D (5 bases). CDR1 and CDR2 (germline): MNHNS, SASEGT. This CDR3 is built from 14 residues. Between the trimmed V and J ends, which lost 7 bases and 0 bases, there was a span of 10 bases. This chain's CDR3 is CASIPQDSGNTIYF. The CDR3 coding sequence is TGTGCCAGCATTCCACAGGACTCTGGAAACACCATATATTTT.

The chain uses TRBV6-5 and TRBJ2-5, with 8 bases lining up with TRBD2. The germline V gene encodes CDR1 MNHEY and CDR2 SVGAGI. The CDR3 length is 14 residues. With V trimmed by 6 bases and J by 5 bases, 8 bases remained unmatched. CDR3 loop: CASRTQGTRETQYF. For the CDR3, the DNA is TGTGCCAGCAGAACCCAGGGGACTAGGGAGACCCAGTACTTC.

By proportion, this clone is medium-sized. This chain connects TRBV18 to TRBJ2-5; 11 bases fit TRBD2. J was trimmed by 3 bases and V by 0 bases; bases with no gene match: 0. The CDR3 length is 15 residues. Germline values: CDR1 KGHSH, CDR2 LQKENI. The CDR3 DNA is TGTGCCAGCTCACCACCGGGACTAGCGGAAGAGACCCAGTACTTC. Its protein product is CASSPPGLAEETQYF.

This CDR3 is CASSVGRERETQYF. For the CDR3, the DNA is TGTGCCAGCAGTGTCGGGCGGGAACGAGAGACCCAGTACTTC. The chain joins TRBV6-1 to TRBJ2-5; D might be TRBD2 (6 bases). Trimming left V 4 bases short and J 4 bases short, with 13 bases between. This CDR3 contains 14 residues. CDR1 and CDR2 (germline): MNHNS, SASEGT.

The chain employs TRBV28 and TRBJ2-5; D is undetermined. Trimming removed 1 base at V and 1 base at J, with 16 bases between. In germline, CDR1 is MDHEN, CDR2 SYDVKM. There are 17 residues in the CDR3. The CDR3 loop is CASSLFDGQRVQETQYF. CDR3 coding DNA: TGTGCCAGCAGTTTATTCGACGGTCAGCGCGTCCAAGAGACCCAGTACTTC. Together with reference TRBV28 and TRBJ2-5, the CDR3 gives the full variable domain: DVKVTQSSRYLVKRTGEKVFLECVQDMDHENMFWYRQDPGLGLRLIYFSYDVKMKEKGDIPEGYSVSREKKERFSLILESASTNQTSMYLCASSLFDGQRVQETQYFGPGTRLLVL.

V and J are TRBV5-1 and TRBJ1-2; 7 nucleotides agree with TRBD1. Per the germline V gene, CDR1 is SGHRS and CDR2 is YFSETQ. The CDR3 covers 14 residues. The trim removed 4 bases at V and 3 bases at J, leaving 6 bases unmatched. The CDR3 sequence: CASSATGSYYGYTF. As DNA, the CDR3 is TGCGCCAGCAGCGCGACAGGGAGCTACTATGGCTACACCTTC.

This chain joins TRBV11-2 and TRBJ2-7, with 9 bases aligning to TRBD1. Germline V gene data show CDR1 as SGHAT and CDR2 as FQNNGV. The V and J ends lost 3 bases and 3 bases, in that order; junction bases with no gene match: 6. The CDR3 length is 15 residues. The CDR3 here is CASSFTGTGIYEQYF. Written as DNA, the CDR3 is TGTGCCAGCAGCTTTACCGGGACAGGGATCTACGAGCAGTACTTC.

This clone was found once. This chain links TRBV7-2 with TRBJ2-7, with 10 bases aligning to TRBD2. V lost 4 bases and J lost 5; bases outside the gene matches: 8. Germline-derived CDR1 and CDR2 are SGHTA and FQGNSA. The CDR3 contains 15 residues. The CDR3 nucleotides read TGTGCCAGCAGCTCACGGACTAGCGGCCGCCACGAGCAGTACTTC. Translating it yields CASSSRTSGRHEQYF.

V is TRBV6-1 and J is TRBJ2-7, with 9 bases lining up with TRBD2. The CDR3 is 15 residues long. Trimming at V came to 7 bases and at J to 1 base, leaving 8 bases not matched to a gene. Germline loops: CDR1 MNHNS, CDR2 SASEGT. The CDR3 DNA reads TGTGCCAGCATTAAGGTAGCGGGAGCATCCTACGAGCAGTACTTC. The encoded protein is CASIKVAGASYEQYF.

The chain recombines TRBV7-2 with TRBJ2-3; TRBD2 agrees at 8 bases. CDR1 is SGHTA, CDR2 FQGNSA, per germline. The trim removed 1 base at V and 4 bases at J, leaving 4 bases unmatched. The CDR3 runs to 15 residues. The CDR3 spells CASSLGGGRSDTQYF. The CDR3 coding sequence is TGTGCCAGCAGCTTAGGCGGCGGGAGGTCAGATACGCAGTATTTT.

The chain combines TRBV6-5 with TRBJ2-7; 7 nucleotides line up with TRBD2. J gave up 1 base and V 6 bases, and 3 bases lay outside the gene matches. Per germline, CDR1 MNHEY and CDR2 SVGAGI. The CDR3 totals 13 residues. Here the CDR3 reads CASRKAGSYEQYF. The CDR3 DNA reads as TGTGCCAGCAGAAAAGCGGGGTCCTACGAGCAGTACTTC.

The chain recombines TRBV2 with TRBJ2-5, with 12 bases identical to TRBD1. The junction had 10 bases not matched to a gene; V was cut back by 9 bases and J by 5 bases. Germline-derived CDR1 and CDR2 are SNHLY and FYNNEI. The length of the CDR3 is 15 residues. CDR3 protein: CASSRDRGHGETQYF. The CDR3 coding sequence is TGTGCCAGTAGTAGGGACAGGGGGCATGGGGAGACCCAGTACTTC.

The chain couples TRBV4-1 to TRBJ2-7, with a weak D call TRBD2 (5 bases). V lost 1 base and J 3 bases, leaving 16 bases between the germline ends. The CDR3 loop spans 16 amino acids. Germline V gene sequence: CDR1 MGHRA, CDR2 YSYEKL. For the CDR3, the DNA is TGCGCCAGCAGCCAAGCGGGATCCGGGATCCTCTACGAGCAGTACTTC. This gives the protein CASSQAGSGILYEQYF.